Sequencing of this T cell receptor beta chain was carried out in a study of OX40 agonist ivuxolimab in advanced cancers. Study-level background: In this cohort, patients received ivuxolimab, an agonistic anti-OX40 (CD134) antibody.

The CDR3 is 13 residues long. V lost 10 bases, J lost 1 base, and 4 bases stayed unmatched. The V gene's germline CDR1 is WNHNN and CDR2 SYGVQD (reference sequence). Assay used: immunoSEQ multiplex PCR; TCRdb lists only in-frame clones, some missing. The sample contains tens of thousands of clones, 88% of which appear only once. On cycle 4 day 1 and cycle 7 day 1, as well as at baseline, blood was sampled. The source was CD4+ or CD8+ T cells sorted from blood, collected in a trial of the OX40 agonist ivuxolimab. The rearrangement uses TRBV10-1 and TRBJ1-1; 9 bases map to TRBD1. This TCR derives from an adult with an advanced solid tumor such as melanoma, head and neck, liver or kidney cancer. For the CDR3, the DNA is TGCGCCACCCAGGACAGGGGGAACACTGAAGCTTTCTTT. This codes for CATQDRGNTEAFF.